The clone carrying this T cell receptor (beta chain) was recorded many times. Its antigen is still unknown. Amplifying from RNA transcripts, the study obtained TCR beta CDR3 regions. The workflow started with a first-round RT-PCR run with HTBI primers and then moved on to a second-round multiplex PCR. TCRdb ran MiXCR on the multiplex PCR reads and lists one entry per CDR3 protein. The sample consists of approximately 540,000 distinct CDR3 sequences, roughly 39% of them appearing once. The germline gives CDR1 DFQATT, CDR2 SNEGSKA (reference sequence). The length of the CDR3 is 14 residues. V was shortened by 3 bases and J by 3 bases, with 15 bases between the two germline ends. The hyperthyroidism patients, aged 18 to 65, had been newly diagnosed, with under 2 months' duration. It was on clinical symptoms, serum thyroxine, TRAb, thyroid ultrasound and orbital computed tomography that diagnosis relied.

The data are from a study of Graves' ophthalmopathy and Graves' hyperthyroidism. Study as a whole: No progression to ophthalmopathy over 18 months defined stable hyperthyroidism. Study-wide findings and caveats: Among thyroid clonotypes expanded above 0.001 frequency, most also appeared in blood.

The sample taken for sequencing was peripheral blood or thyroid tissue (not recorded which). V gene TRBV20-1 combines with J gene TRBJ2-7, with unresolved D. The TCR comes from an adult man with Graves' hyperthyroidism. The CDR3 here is CSASPRSSIYEQYF. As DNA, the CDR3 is TGCAGTGCTAGTCCCCGCTCCTCTATCTACGAGCAGTACTTC.